Below, one T cell receptor (beta chain) is given with its context. Antigen specificity is unknown. The data were obtained in a study of identical twins. TCRdb passed the 5' RACE reads through MiXCR, listing each CDR3 protein once. The table includes some 900,000 distinct CDR3 sequences, around an eighth detected once. Study conclusions and caveats: Low generation probability was overrepresented in out-of-frame alpha sequences shared by twins.

Trimming cost V 3 bases and J 8 bases; bases outside gene matches: 10. This CDR3 contains 17 residues. Germline CDR1 reads KGHDR; CDR2 reads SFDVKD. The same sample was also used in a study of yellow fever vaccine responses in identical twins.

Source material: PBMCs. J is TRBJ2-1 and V is TRBV24-1, with TRBD1 matching 12 bases. The TCR comes from a woman between 18 and 29 years old in good health. CDR3 in amino acids: CATSDPSGTGGLDEQFF. The CDR3 nucleotides read TGTGCCACCAGTGATCCATCCGGGACAGGGGGCCTGGATGAGCAGTTCTTC.